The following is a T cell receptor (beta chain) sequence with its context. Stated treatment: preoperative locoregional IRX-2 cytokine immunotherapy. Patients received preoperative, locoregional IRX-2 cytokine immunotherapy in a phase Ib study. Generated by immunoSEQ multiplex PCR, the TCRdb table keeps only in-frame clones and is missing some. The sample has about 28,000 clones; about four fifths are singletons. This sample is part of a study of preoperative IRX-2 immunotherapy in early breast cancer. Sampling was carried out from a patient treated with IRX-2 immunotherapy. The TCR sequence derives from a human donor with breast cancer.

CDR3 coding DNA: TGTGCCAGCAGTTGGAGCGGGATTGAAGAGACCCAGTACTTC. As protein: CASSWSGIEETQYF. J is TRBJ2-5 and V is TRBV6-8, with 7 bases matching TRBD2. Germline assignment: CDR1 MNHGY and CDR2 SAAAGT. The CDR3 has 14 amino acids. V lost 4 bases and J lost 3; bases outside the gene matches: 5.